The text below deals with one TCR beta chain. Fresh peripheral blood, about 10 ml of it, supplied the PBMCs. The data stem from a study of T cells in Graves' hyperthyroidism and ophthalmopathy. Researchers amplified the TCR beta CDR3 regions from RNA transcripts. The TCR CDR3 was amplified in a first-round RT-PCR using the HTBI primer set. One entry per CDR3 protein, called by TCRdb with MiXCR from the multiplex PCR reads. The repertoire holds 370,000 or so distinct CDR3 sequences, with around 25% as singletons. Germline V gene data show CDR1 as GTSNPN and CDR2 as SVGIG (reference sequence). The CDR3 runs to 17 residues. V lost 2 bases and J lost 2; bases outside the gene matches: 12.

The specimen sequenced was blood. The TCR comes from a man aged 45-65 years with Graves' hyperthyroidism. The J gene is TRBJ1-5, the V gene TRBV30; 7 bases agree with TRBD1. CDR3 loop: CAWSFGFTGQGNQPQHF. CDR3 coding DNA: TGTGCCTGGAGTTTTGGGTTTACCGGACAGGGCAATCAGCCCCAGCATTTT.